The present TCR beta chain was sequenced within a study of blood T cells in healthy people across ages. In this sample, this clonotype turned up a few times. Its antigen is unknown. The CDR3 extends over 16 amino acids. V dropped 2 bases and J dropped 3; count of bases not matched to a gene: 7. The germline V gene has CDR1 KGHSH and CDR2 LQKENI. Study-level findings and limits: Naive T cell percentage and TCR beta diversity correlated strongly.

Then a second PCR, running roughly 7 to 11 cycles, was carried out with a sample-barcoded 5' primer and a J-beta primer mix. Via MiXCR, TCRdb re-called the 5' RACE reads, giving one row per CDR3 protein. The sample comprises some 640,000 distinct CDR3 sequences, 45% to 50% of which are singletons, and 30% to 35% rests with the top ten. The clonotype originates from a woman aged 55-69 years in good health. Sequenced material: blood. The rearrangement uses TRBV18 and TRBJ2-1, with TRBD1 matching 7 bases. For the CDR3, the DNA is TGTGCCAGCTCACCAGCGACAGGGATCCGCTACAATGAGCAGTTCTTC. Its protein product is CASSPATGIRYNEQFF.